These 24 T cell receptor beta chains were sequenced from one sample in a study of cytomegalovirus exposure and HLA in healthy donors. The PCR was carried out with 60 Vbeta primers and 13 Jbeta primers. Using immunoSEQ multiplex PCR, the repertoire was profiled, and TCRdb retains in-frame clones only, with some absent. The sample includes over 150,000 clones, around three quarters of them seen just once. Sequencing was carried out using PBMCs. The receptors come from a man in his fifties or sixties in good health and CMV-seropositive.

The chain uses TRBV4-2 and TRBJ1-2; a weak D match, TRBD1 (6 bases). The CDR3 consists of 17 residues. Germline CDR1 reads LGHNA; CDR2 reads YNFKEQ. Trimming pared 0 bases from V and 4 bases from J, leaving 18 bases between. The CDR3 is CASSQEGGTFGAYGYTF. The CDR3 DNA follows: TGTGCCAGCAGCCAAGAGGGGGGGACATTCGGAGCCTATGGCTACACCTTC.

The V gene is TRBV30, the J gene TRBJ1-2, with 8 positions matching TRBD1. Germline V gene lookup returns CDR1 GTSNPN and CDR2 SVGIG (reference sequence). The CDR3 is 12 residues long. After removal of 3 bases from V and 8 bases from J, the junction contained 5 bases not matched to a gene. The CDR3 loop reads CAWRPGQGGYTF. CDR3 in DNA: TGTGCCTGGAGGCCTGGACAGGGAGGCTACACCTTC.

This chain joins TRBV5-6 and TRBJ1-1, with TRBD1 as a possible D gene (5 bases). The CDR3 totals 16 residues. Between the trimmed V and J ends, which lost 1 base and 2 bases, there was a span of 15 bases. Per the germline V gene, CDR1 is SGHDT and CDR2 is YYEEEE. The DNA for the CDR3 is TGTGCCAGCAGCTTGCGGCAGGGCGCTCATAACACTGAAGCTTTCTTT. This codes for CASSLRQGAHNTEAFF.

This clone was picked up a small number of times. V and J are TRBV7-4 and TRBJ1-2; D is unclear. The germline gives CDR1 SGHVT, CDR2 SQSDAQ. Trimming cost V 7 bases and J 5 bases, with 26 bases left between them. This CDR3 comprises 17 residues. The CDR3 spells CASTNKTSGYSEYGYTF. CDR3 coding DNA: TGTGCCAGCACCAACAAGACCTCGGGATATTCTGAATATGGCTACACCTTC.

This clone has just one count. V and J are TRBV11-2 and TRBJ2-5, with TRBD1 matching 7 bases. Losses at the gene ends were 5 bases for V and 5 bases for J; bases not matched to a gene: 11. Germline V gene data show CDR1 as SGHAT and CDR2 as FQNNGV. The CDR3 runs to 15 residues. Here the CDR3 DNA reads TGTGCCAGCAGCCTCCATGCCGACAGGGAGGAGACCCAGTACTTC. Translation gives CASSLHADREETQYF.

The chain carries TRBV4-1 and TRBJ2-7; the D is unclear. The CDR3 totals 15 residues. Trimming shortened V by 3 bases and J by 2 bases, and 14 bases separated the two germline ends. Germline CDR1 and CDR2: MGHRA and YSYEKL. CDR3 DNA: TGCGCCAGCAGCCAGCTAGGTACACGAACCTACGAGCAGTACTTC. It specifies CASSQLGTRTYEQYF.

The V call is TRBV30, the J call TRBJ2-1; no reliable D call. Germline V gene lookup returns CDR1 GTSNPN and CDR2 SVGIG (reference sequence). This CDR3 has 13 residues. V lost 2 bases, J lost 8 bases, and 13 bases lay in between. The DNA of the CDR3 is TGTGCCTGGAGTTCTTACTCGATCGATGAGCAGTTCTTC. Its translation: CAWSSYSIDEQFF.

The J gene is TRBJ2-5, the V gene TRBV30; D remains unclear. With 0 bases removed from V and 5 bases from J, the gap between germline ends came to 7 bases. Looked up from germline, CDR1 is GTSNPN and CDR2 is SVGIG (reference sequence). The CDR3 length is 12 residues. CDR3 region: CAWSVLWETQYF. In nucleotides, the CDR3 is TGTGCCTGGAGTGTACTATGGGAGACCCAGTACTTC.

The chain combines TRBV18 with TRBJ1-2, with 9 bases matching TRBD1. Germline values: CDR1 KGHSH, CDR2 LQKENI. With V trimmed by 4 bases and J by 4 bases, 4 bases remained unmatched. The CDR3 length is 14 residues. For the CDR3, the DNA is TGTGCCAGCTCACAGGACAGGGGTGGCTATGGCTACACCTTC. The encoded protein is CASSQDRGGYGYTF.

This clone was counted a few times. The J gene is TRBJ2-7, the V gene TRBV18; D is perhaps TRBD1 (5 bases). Trimming stripped 1 base from V and 6 bases from J, with 7 bases between. There are 12 residues in the CDR3. The germline CDR1 and CDR2 sequences are KGHSH and LQKENI. The CDR3 DNA is TGTGCCAGCTCACCACGACAGCCCGAGCAGTACTTC. This sequence encodes CASSPRQPEQYF.

V usage is TRBV5-1 and J usage is TRBJ1-1, with 8 bases that match TRBD1. After removal of 2 bases from V and 1 base from J, the junction contained 10 bases not matched to a gene. CDR1 SGHRS and CDR2 YFSETQ come from the germline V gene. The CDR3 contains 17 residues. CDR3 amino acids: CASSLTGTGLGNTEAFF. CDR3 bases: TGCGCCAGCAGCTTAACCGGGACAGGCCTCGGGAACACTGAAGCTTTCTTT.

The chain couples TRBV5-4 to TRBJ2-3, with 7 bases identical to TRBD1. CDR3 length: 15 residues. CDR1 SGHNT and CDR2 YYREEE come from the germline V gene (reference sequence). J was trimmed by 7 bases and V by 0 bases; bases with no gene match: 8. In nucleotides, the CDR3 is TGTGCCAGCAGCTTGGGCAGGGGGAGTTTGTATACGCAGTATTTT. Translation: CASSLGRGSLYTQYF.

This clone was picked up a small number of times. The chain uses TRBV11-2 and TRBJ2-3, with TRBD2 matching 7 bases. CDR1 is SGHAT and CDR2 is FQNNGV in the germline V gene. V lost 4 bases and J lost 0; bases outside the gene matches: 7. This CDR3 comprises 16 residues. CDR3 region: CASSSPLAASTDTQYF. The CDR3 region has the DNA TGTGCCAGCAGCTCTCCGCTAGCGGCGAGCACAGATACGCAGTATTTT.

This clone has more than one count but fewer than ten. This chain joins TRBV5-1 and TRBJ2-3; 9 bases map to TRBD1. This CDR3 comprises 14 residues. The germline CDR1 and CDR2 sequences are SGHRS and YFSETQ. Germline trimming cut 6 bases from V and 6 bases from J; bases unmatched to any gene: 8. CDR3 in amino acids: CASTQGQGTDTQYF. DNA for the CDR3: TGCGCCAGCACCCAGGGACAGGGAACGGATACGCAGTATTTT.

The CDR3 bases are TGCGCCAGCAGTGGGCAGAAAGAGACCCAGTACTTC. It codes for CASSGQKETQYF. The chain links TRBV5-1 to TRBJ2-5; unclear D gene. This CDR3 is built from 12 residues. The germline CDR1 and CDR2 sequences are SGHRS and YFSETQ. Between the trimmed V and J ends, which lost 5 bases and 3 bases, there was a span of 8 bases. The full variable domain, in which reference TRBV5-1 and TRBJ2-5 provide the parts outside the CDR3, is KAGVTQTPRYLIKTRGQQVTLSCSPISGHRSVSWYQQTPGQGLQFLFEYFSETQRNKGNFPGRFSGRQFSNSRSEMNVSTLELGDSALYLCASSGQKETQYFGPGTRLLVL.

The V and J genes are TRBV9 and TRBJ2-2; D is perhaps TRBD2 (6 bases). CDR3 length: 15 residues. CDR1 is SGDLS, CDR2 YYNGEE, per germline. V gave up 4 bases and J gave up 0 bases, with 10 bases separating them. CDR3 coding DNA: TGTGCCAGCAGCCCCGGGACTGCGAACACCGGGGAGCTGTTTTTT. Protein sequence: CASSPGTANTGELFF.

The V gene is TRBV5-6, the J gene TRBJ2-1; D gene ambiguous. The germline V gene has CDR1 SGHDT and CDR2 YYEEEE. Trimming removed 2 bases from V and 3 bases from J, with 3 bases in between. This CDR3 region has 12 residues. The CDR3 is CASSFGYNEQFF. The CDR3 bases are TGTGCCAGCAGCTTCGGCTACAATGAGCAGTTCTTC.

This clone has just one count. The gene calls are TRBV6-5 and TRBJ1-4; D perhaps matches TRBD1 (6 bases). The CDR3 is 14 residues long. Germline CDR1 and CDR2: MNHEY and SVGAGI. The V end was cut by 0 bases, the J end by 4 bases, with 6 bases between. The DNA of the CDR3 is TGTGCCAGCAGTTACTCGGACAGTAATGAAAAACTGTTTTTT. Translated: CASSYSDSNEKLFF.

The chain employs TRBV9 and TRBJ1-5; 7 nucleotides match TRBD1. The CDR3 is made up of 14 amino acids. The junction had 5 bases not matched to a gene; V was cut back by 4 bases and J by 4 bases. CDR1 is SGDLS and CDR2 is YYNGEE in the germline V gene. CDR3 in amino acids: CASSPGQQNQPQHF. The CDR3 coding sequence is TGTGCCAGCAGCCCGGGACAGCAAAATCAGCCCCAGCATTTT. Looking up the rest from reference TRBV9 and TRBJ1-5 gives the full variable domain: DSGVTQTPKHLITATGQRVTLRCSPRSGDLSVYWYQQSLDQGLQFLIQYYNGEERAKGNILERFSAQQFPDLHSELNLSSLELGDSALYFCASSPGQQNQPQHFGDGTRLSIL.

CDR3 nucleotides: TGCGCCAGCAGTGAGCTAGCGGTTCCAGATACGCAGTATTTT. The encoded protein is CASSELAVPDTQYF. The V call is TRBV10-1, the J call TRBJ2-3, with 7 bases fitting TRBD2. Germline V gene lookup returns CDR1 WNHNN and CDR2 SYGVQD (reference sequence). The junction had 3 bases not matched to a gene; V was cut back by 2 bases and J by 4 bases. This CDR3 spans 14 amino acids.

The chain is built from TRBV5-8 and TRBJ2-3; 10 bases match TRBD1. The CDR3 spans 15 residues. V shed 4 bases and J 4 bases; nucleotides not matched to a gene: 6. From germline, CDR1 is SGHTS and CDR2 YDEGEE. CDR3 sequence: CASSRQGATPDTQYF. The CDR3 region has the DNA TGTGCCAGCAGCCGACAGGGGGCCACTCCAGATACGCAGTATTTT.

J is TRBJ1-1 and V is TRBV9; 7 bases are shared with TRBD1. The trim removed 4 bases at V and 1 base at J, leaving 4 bases unmatched. The CDR3 contains 14 residues. CDR1 and CDR2 (germline): SGDLS, YYNGEE. CDR3 loop: CASSPGQANTEAFF. The CDR3 DNA follows: TGTGCCAGCAGCCCTGGACAGGCGAACACTGAAGCTTTCTTT. The complete variable domain, with remaining parts taken from reference TRBV9 and TRBJ1-1, reads DSGVTQTPKHLITATGQRVTLRCSPRSGDLSVYWYQQSLDQGLQFLIQYYNGEERAKGNILERFSAQQFPDLHSELNLSSLELGDSALYFCASSPGQANTEAFFGQGTRLTVV.

This chain connects TRBV30 to TRBJ1-2; 10 nucleotides match TRBD1. CDR3 length: 15 residues. In germline, CDR1 is GTSNPN, CDR2 SVGIG (reference sequence). With V trimmed by 8 bases and J by 2 bases, 11 bases remained unmatched. Here the CDR3 reads CARTGGHQANYGYTF. The CDR3 nucleotides read TGTGCCCGGACAGGGGGGCACCAGGCCAACTATGGCTACACCTTC.

This clone was counted once. The rearrangement links TRBV14 to TRBJ2-3; 8 bases fit TRBD1. Germline loops: CDR1 SGHDN, CDR2 FVKESK. With V trimmed by 3 bases and J by 6 bases, 8 bases remained unmatched. This CDR3 has 15 residues. The CDR3 protein is CASSHRGRFEDTQYF. The CDR3 region has the DNA TGTGCCAGCAGCCACAGGGGGCGATTTGAGGATACGCAGTATTTT.